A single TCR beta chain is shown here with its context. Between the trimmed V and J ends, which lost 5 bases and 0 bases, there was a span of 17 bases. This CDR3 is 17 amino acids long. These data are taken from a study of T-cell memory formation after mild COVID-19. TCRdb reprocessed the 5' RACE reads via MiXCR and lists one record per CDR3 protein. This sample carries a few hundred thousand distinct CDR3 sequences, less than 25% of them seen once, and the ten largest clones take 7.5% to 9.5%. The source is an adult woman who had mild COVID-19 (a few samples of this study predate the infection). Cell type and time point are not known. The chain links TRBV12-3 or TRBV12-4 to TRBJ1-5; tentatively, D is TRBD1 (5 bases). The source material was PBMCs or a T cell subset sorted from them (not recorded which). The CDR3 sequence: CASSPPGGRYSNQPQHF. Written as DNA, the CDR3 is TGTGCCAGCAGTCCTCCGGGGGGACGTTATAGCAATCAGCCCCAGCATTTT.